The 18 T cell receptor beta chains below all came from one sample that was sequenced in a study of T cell responses to AZD1222 COVID-19 vaccine. The protocol was immunoSEQ multiplex PCR, while the TCRdb copy is restricted to in-frame clones and leaves out a portion. The sample has over 75,000 clones, roughly nine tenths seen once. Material: peripheral blood, obtained on day 0 of AZD1222 vaccination. Source of these receptors: an adult in good health.

CDR3 DNA sequence: TGTGCCAGCAGTACACGAGCCGAAAAACTGTTTTTT. Protein: CASSTRAEKLFF. This chain joins TRBV12-3 or TRBV12-4 and TRBJ1-4; D is unresolved. This CDR3 is 12 amino acids long. V lost 5 bases and J lost 8, with 9 bases in between.

The rearrangement uses TRBV5-5 and TRBJ1-5, with D possibly matching TRBD1 (6 bases). V was cut by 1 base and J by 8 bases, with 13 bases left in between. CDR3 size: 14 residues. The germline V gene has CDR1 SGHKS and CDR2 YYEKEE (reference sequence). This CDR3 reads CASSLSGAAEPQHF. CDR3 sequence (DNA): TGTGCCAGCAGCTTGTCAGGGGCTGCCGAGCCCCAGCATTTT.

The CDR3 bases are TGTGCCATCAGTGAGAGGGGGGGACGGCAGACCACCGGGGAGCTGTTTTTT. It codes for CAISERGGRQTTGELFF. The V gene is TRBV10-3, the J gene TRBJ2-2; possible D gene TRBD2, 7 bases. The CDR3 is 17 amino acids. The germline gives CDR1 ENHRY, CDR2 SYGVKD. Trimming left V 2 bases short and J 4 bases short, with 17 bases between.

The chain recombines TRBV19 with TRBJ2-2; no clear D gene. The CDR3 has 15 residues. Germline CDR1 and CDR2: LNHDA and SQIVND (reference sequence). The V and J ends lost 7 bases and 1 base respectively, with 13 bases between them. As DNA, the CDR3 is TGTGCCAGTACTCCGTGGGGATTGAACACCGGGGAGCTGTTTTTT. It yields the protein CASTPWGLNTGELFF. The full variable domain, its missing parts supplied by reference TRBV19 and TRBJ2-2, is DGGITQSPKYLFRKEGQNVTLSCEQNLNHDAMYWYRQDPGQGLRLIYYSQIVNDFQKGDIAEGYSVSREKKESFPLTVTSAQKNPTAFYLCASTPWGLNTGELFFGEGSRLTVL.

V and J are TRBV7-9 and TRBJ1-3; D is ambiguous. Germline V gene sequence: CDR1 SEHNR, CDR2 FQNEAQ (reference sequence). The ends were cut back, 5 bases at V and 1 base at J, with 21 bases in the middle. The CDR3 is 18 residues long. The chain's CDR3 is CASSGEDWTESSGNTIYF. The CDR3 region has the DNA TGTGCCAGCAGCGGGGAAGACTGGACGGAGTCATCTGGAAACACCATATATTTT.

This chain links TRBV10-3 with TRBJ2-7; D might be TRBD1 (6 bases). CDR3 length: 15 amino acids. V was pared by 6 bases and J by 2 bases, with 17 bases between. Germline V gene lookup returns CDR1 ENHRY and CDR2 SYGVKD. The CDR3 nucleotides are TGTGCCATCAGAATAGACCGGGACACTGCCTACGAGCAGTACTTC. Its translation: CAIRIDRDTAYEQYF.

This chain uses TRBV2 with TRBJ2-1; TRBD1 matches at 7 bases. Germline trimming cut 6 bases from V and 4 bases from J; bases unmatched to any gene: 12. Germline V gives CDR1 SNHLY, CDR2 FYNNEI. This CDR3 spans 16 amino acids. The CDR3 DNA follows: TGTGCCAGCAGGAGGGGACAGATCAACCCATACAATGAGCAGTTCTTC. This gives the protein CASRRGQINPYNEQFF. Filled out from reference TRBV2 and TRBJ2-1, the complete variable domain reads EPEVTQTPSHQVTQMGQEVILRCVPISNHLYFYWYRQILGQKVEFLVSFYNNEISEKSEIFDDQFSVERPDGSNFTLKIRSTKLEDSAMYFCASRRGQINPYNEQFFGPGTRLTVL.

The chain joins TRBV19 to TRBJ2-1; the match to TRBD2 covers 8 bases. V lost 9 bases to trimming and J lost 1 base; unmatched junction nucleotides: 5. Germline V gene data show CDR1 as LNHDA and CDR2 as SQIVND (reference sequence). This CDR3 has 14 amino acids. This CDR3 reads CASSGTSSYNEQFF. For the CDR3, the DNA is TGTGCCAGCTCAGGGACTAGTTCCTACAATGAGCAGTTCTTC.

This clone has a single count. This chain joins TRBV4-2 and TRBJ2-1; weak D call: TRBD2 (5 bases). Germline-derived CDR1 and CDR2 are LGHNA and YNFKEQ. The CDR3 is made up of 14 amino acids. Trimming left V 1 base short and J 5 bases short, with 9 bases between. This CDR3 reads CASSQVGLNNEQFF. The CDR3 DNA sequence: TGTGCCAGCAGCCAAGTAGGACTGAACAATGAGCAGTTCTTC.

J is TRBJ2-1 and V is TRBV12-2; the DNA was not used to check the table's D call, TRBD1. TRBV12-2 constitutes a pseudogene. This CDR3 contains 12 residues. The CDR3 DNA follows: TGTGCAAGTCGCGGCAGCTACAATGAGCAGTTCTTC. It yields the protein CASRGSYNEQFF.

The chain links TRBV5-5 to TRBJ1-3, with D perhaps matching TRBD1 (5 bases). Between the trimmed V and J ends, which lost 6 bases and 2 bases, there was a span of 12 bases. Germline CDR1 reads SGHKS; CDR2 reads YYEKEE (reference sequence). The CDR3 sequence is 14 residues long. CDR3 coding DNA: TGTGCCAGCATGTTGGGGGACGCTGGAAACACCATATATTTT. Its protein is CASMLGDAGNTIYF.

In DNA form, the CDR3 reads TGTGCCAGCAGCCCCGAGTTGGTGGCAGGTAGCACAGATACGCAGTATTTT. It codes for CASSPELVAGSTDTQYF. The rearrangement joins TRBV7-3 to TRBJ2-3; D not certain. Germline V lookup: CDR1 SGHTA, CDR2 FQGTGA. The CDR3 runs 17 residues. V lost 5 bases, J lost 0 bases, and 18 bases lay in between.

The chain joins TRBV19 to TRBJ1-6; D not resolved. This CDR3 is 14 amino acids long. Germline-derived CDR1 and CDR2 are LNHDA and SQIVND (reference sequence). V dropped 4 bases and J dropped 9 bases, with 13 bases sitting between them. The CDR3 loop is CASSTPPQGSPLHF. In DNA, the CDR3 is TGTGCCAGTAGTACACCCCCCCAAGGTTCACCCCTCCACTTT.

The V gene is TRBV29-1, the J gene TRBJ1-1; D gene unclear. The CDR3 length is 11 residues. With 6 bases removed from V and 5 bases from J, the gap between germline ends came to 10 bases. Looked up from germline, CDR1 is SQVTM and CDR2 is ANQGSEA. The CDR3: CSVQGGTEAFF. The CDR3 coding sequence is TGCAGCGTACAAGGAGGGACTGAAGCTTTCTTT.

The chain employs TRBV5-1 and TRBJ2-7, with 8 bases lining up with TRBD1. Germline CDR1 reads SGHRS; CDR2 reads YFSETQ. The CDR3 runs 13 residues. The V and J ends lost 4 bases and 3 bases, in that order; junction bases with no gene match: 3. The CDR3 nucleotides read TGCGCCAGCAGCCTGGACAGGGACTACGAGCAGTACTTC. Amino acid sequence: CASSLDRDYEQYF. Combining the CDR3 with reference TRBV5-1 and TRBJ2-7 gives the whole variable domain KAGVTQTPRYLIKTRGQQVTLSCSPISGHRSVSWYQQTPGQGLQFLFEYFSETQRNKGNFPGRFSGRQFSNSRSEMNVSTLELGDSALYLCASSLDRDYEQYFGPGTRLTVT.

This sequence joins TRBV27 and TRBJ1-5, with a weak D call TRBD1 (5 bases). Trimming removed 10 bases from V and 1 base from J, with 14 bases in between. Germline V gene data show CDR1 as MNHEY and CDR2 as SMNVEV (reference sequence). The CDR3 spans 14 residues. CDR3 coding DNA: TGTGCCATCGCTGGGGGATTGAGCAATCAGCCCCAGCATTTT. Its translation: CAIAGGLSNQPQHF.

The chain recombines TRBV7-6 with TRBJ2-7, with D possibly matching TRBD2 (6 bases). CDR3 length equals 14 residues. Germline V CDR1 and CDR2: SGHVS, FNYEAQ. V lost 4 bases and J lost 5, with 15 bases in between. The DNA for the CDR3 is TGTGCCAGCAGCTCCAGATTCGGGAGCCACGAGCAGTACTTC. Translating it yields CASSSRFGSHEQYF.

The chain has TRBV5-3 and TRBJ2-4; TRBD1 matches at 9 bases. TRBV5-3 is an ORF for which the function is uncertain. V shed 6 bases and J 4 bases; nucleotides not matched to a gene: 2. This CDR3 is 13 amino acids long. The CDR3 region is CARTTGGKNIQYF. The CDR3 nucleotides read TGTGCCAGAACGACAGGGGGAAAAAACATTCAGTACTTC.